This T cell receptor beta chain was identified in a study of cytomegalovirus exposure and HLA in healthy donors. As for this clone: Its antigen remains unidentified.

The PCR contained 60 Vbeta and 13 Jbeta primers. Repertoires were generated with immunoSEQ multiplex PCR, while TCRdb's copy carries only in-frame clones and drops some. The data show about 89,000 clones, roughly 85% seen once. General study results and limits: Productive rates of about 87% or about 30% were seen for most TCR beta V segments in an earlier analysis.

Germline V CDR1 and CDR2: SGHTA, FQGTGA. The CDR3 length is 17 residues. V shed 5 bases and J 1 base; nucleotides not matched to a gene: 8. V usage is TRBV7-3 and J usage is TRBJ1-2, with 12 nucleotides matching TRBD1. The clonotype originates from a man in his forties in good health and CMV-seropositive. The sample consisted of PBMCs. CDR3 sequence: CASSPTGTGGLNYGYTF. CDR3 nucleotide sequence: TGTGCCAGCAGCCCAACCGGGACAGGGGGCCTTAACTATGGCTACACCTTC. The whole variable domain, filled in from reference TRBV7-3 and TRBJ1-2, reads GAGVSQTPSNKVTEKGKYVELRCDPISGHTALYWYRQSLGQGPEFLIYFQGTGAADDSGLPNDRFFAVRPEGSVSTLKIQRTERGDSAVYLCASSPTGTGGLNYGYTFGSGTRLTVV.